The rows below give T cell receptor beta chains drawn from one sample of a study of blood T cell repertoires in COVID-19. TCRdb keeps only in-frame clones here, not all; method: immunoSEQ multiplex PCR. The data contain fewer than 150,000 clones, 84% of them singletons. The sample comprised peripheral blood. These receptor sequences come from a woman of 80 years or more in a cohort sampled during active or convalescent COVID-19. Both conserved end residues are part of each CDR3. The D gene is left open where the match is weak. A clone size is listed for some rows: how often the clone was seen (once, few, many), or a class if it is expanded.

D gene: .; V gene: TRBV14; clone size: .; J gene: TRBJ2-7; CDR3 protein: CASSHSYEQYF; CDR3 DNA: TGTGCCAGCAGCCACAGTTACGAGCAGTACTTC
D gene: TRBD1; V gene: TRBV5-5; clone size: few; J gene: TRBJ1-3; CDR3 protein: CASSWDSYSGNTIYF; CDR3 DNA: TGTGCCAGCAGCTGGGACAGCTACTCTGGAAACACCATATATTTT
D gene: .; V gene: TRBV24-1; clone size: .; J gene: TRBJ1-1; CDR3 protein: CATFLLGETEAFF; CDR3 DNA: TGTGCCACCTTCCTTTTAGGGGAAACTGAAGCTTTCTTT
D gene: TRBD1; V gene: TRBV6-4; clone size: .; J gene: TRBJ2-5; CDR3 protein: CASSDPGTGQETQYF; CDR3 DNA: TGTGCCAGCAGTGACCCCGGGACAGGGCAAGAGACCCAGTACTTC
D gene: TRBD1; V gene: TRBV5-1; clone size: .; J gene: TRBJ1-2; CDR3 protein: CASSLRQGGYGYTF; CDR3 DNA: TGCGCCAGCAGCCTTAGACAGGGAGGTTATGGCTACACCTTC
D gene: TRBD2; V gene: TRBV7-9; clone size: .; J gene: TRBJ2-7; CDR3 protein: CASSFNGGAYEQYF; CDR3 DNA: TGTGCCAGCAGCTTCAACGGGGGGGCTTACGAGCAGTACTTC
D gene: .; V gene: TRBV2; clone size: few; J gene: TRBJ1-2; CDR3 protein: CASSGDRKYGYTF; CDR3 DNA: TGTGCCAGCAGTGGAGACAGGAAGTATGGCTACACCTTC
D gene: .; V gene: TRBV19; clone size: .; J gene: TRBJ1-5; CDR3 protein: CASSITLAVRWEQPQHF; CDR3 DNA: TGTGCCAGTAGTATTACCTTAGCGGTCCGATGGGAGCAGCCCCAGCATTTT
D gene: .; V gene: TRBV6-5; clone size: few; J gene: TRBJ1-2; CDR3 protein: CASSYVGGNGYTF; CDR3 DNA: TGTGCCAGCAGTTACGTGGGGGGTAATGGCTACACCTTC
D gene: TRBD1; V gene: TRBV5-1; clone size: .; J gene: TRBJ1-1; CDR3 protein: CASSFTTGIEAFF; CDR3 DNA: TGCGCCAGCAGCTTCACGACAGGGATCGAAGCTTTCTTT
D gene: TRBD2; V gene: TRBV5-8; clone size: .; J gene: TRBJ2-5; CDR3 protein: CASSSGAGGFQETQYF; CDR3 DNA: TGTGCCAGCAGCTCTGGGGCGGGGGGGTTCCAAGAGACCCAGTACTTC
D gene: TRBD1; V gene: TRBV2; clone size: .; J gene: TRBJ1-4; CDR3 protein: CASRLTGVDEKLFF; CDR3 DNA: TGTGCCAGCAGGTTGACAGGGGTCGATGAAAAACTGTTTTTT
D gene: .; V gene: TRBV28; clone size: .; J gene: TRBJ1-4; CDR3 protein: CASSLRGSTNEKLFF; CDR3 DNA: TGTGCCAGCTCCCTTAGGGGTTCAACTAATGAAAAACTGTTTTTT
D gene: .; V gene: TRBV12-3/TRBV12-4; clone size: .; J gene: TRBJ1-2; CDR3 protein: CASSMTEYGYTF; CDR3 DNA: TGTGCCAGCAGTATGACAGAGTATGGCTACACCTTC
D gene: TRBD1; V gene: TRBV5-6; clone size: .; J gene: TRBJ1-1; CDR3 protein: CASSLDPTGMNTEAFF; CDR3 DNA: TGTGCCAGCAGCTTGGACCCGACAGGGATGAACACTGAAGCTTTCTTT
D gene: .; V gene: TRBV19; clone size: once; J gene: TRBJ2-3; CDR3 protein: CASSMGGQSTDTQYF; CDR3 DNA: TGTGCCAGTAGTATGGGGGGACAGAGCACAGATACGCAGTATTTT
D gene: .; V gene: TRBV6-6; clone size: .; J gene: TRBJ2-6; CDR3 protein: CASSQSLTGANVLTF; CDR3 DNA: TGTGCCAGCAGCCAATCCCTAACTGGGGCCAACGTCCTGACTTTC
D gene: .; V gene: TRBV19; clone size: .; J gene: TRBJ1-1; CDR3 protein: CASSNSDSAEAFF; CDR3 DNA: TGTGCCAGTAGTAACTCGGACAGCGCGGAAGCTTTCTTT
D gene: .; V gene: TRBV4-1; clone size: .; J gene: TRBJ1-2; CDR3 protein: CASSQDTATNYGYTF; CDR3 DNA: TGCGCCAGCAGCCAAGACACAGCAACTAACTATGGCTACACCTTC
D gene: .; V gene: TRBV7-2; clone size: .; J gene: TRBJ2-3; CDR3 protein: CASSFVQGDTQYF; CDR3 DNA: TGTGCCAGCAGCTTTGTACAGGGCGATACGCAGTATTTT
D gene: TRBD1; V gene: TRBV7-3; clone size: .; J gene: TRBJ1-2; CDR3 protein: CASSWTGSHYGYTF; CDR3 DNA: TGTGCCAGCAGCTGGACAGGGAGTCACTATGGCTACACCTTC
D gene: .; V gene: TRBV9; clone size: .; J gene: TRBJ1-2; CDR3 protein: CASSVGQANYGYTF; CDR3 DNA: TGTGCCAGCAGCGTAGGACAGGCAAACTATGGCTACACCTTC
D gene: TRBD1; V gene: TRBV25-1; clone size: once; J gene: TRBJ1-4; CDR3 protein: CASSEQGAAVSTNEKLFF; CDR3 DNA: TGTGCCAGCAGTGAACAGGGGGCCGCCGTGTCAACTAATGAAAAACTGTTTTTT
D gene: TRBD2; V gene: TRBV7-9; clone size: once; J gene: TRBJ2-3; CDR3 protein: CASSWLAGGTDTQYF; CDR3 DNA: TGTGCCAGCAGCTGGCTAGCGGGGGGTACAGATACGCAGTATTTT
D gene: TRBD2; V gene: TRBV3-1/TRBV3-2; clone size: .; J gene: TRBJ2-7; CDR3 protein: CASSPGSAGGRWHEQYF; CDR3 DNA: TGTGCCAGCAGCCCAGGGTCAGCGGGGGGCCGTTGGCACGAGCAGTACTTC
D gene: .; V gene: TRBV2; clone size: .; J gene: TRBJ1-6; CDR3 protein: CASSVQNNSPLHF; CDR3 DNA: TGTGCCAGCAGTGTGCAGAATAATTCACCCCTCCACTTT
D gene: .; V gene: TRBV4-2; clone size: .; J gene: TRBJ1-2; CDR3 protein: CASSDRQSLQGYTF; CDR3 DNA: TGTGCCAGCAGCGACCGACAGAGTTTGCAAGGCTACACCTTC
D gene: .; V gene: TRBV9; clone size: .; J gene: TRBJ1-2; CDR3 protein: CASSVQGHYGYTF; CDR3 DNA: TGTGCCAGCAGCGTACAGGGCCACTATGGCTACACCTTC
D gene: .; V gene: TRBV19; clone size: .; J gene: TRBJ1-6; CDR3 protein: CASSILARNSPLHF; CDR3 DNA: TGTGCCAGTAGTATTCTCGCCCGGAATTCACCCCTCCACTTT
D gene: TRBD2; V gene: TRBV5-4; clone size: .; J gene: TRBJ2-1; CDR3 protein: CASAGGGPYNEQFF; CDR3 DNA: TGTGCCAGCGCTGGGGGGGGTCCCTACAATGAGCAGTTCTTC
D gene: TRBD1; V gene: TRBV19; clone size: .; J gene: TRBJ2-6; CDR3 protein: CASSKGAVGANVLTF; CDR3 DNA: TGTGCCAGTAGCAAGGGGGCTGTTGGGGCCAACGTCCTGACTTTC
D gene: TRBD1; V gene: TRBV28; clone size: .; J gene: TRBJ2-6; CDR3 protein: CASTTGQGIAGANVLTF; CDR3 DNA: TGTGCCAGCACTACGGGACAGGGTATCGCTGGGGCCAACGTCCTGACTTTC
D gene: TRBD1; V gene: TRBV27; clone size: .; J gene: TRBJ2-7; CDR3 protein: CASSTGTGSPYEQYF; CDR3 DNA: TGTGCCAGCAGTACCGGGACAGGTTCCCCCTACGAGCAGTACTTC
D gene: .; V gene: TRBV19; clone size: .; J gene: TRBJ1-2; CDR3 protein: CASSNSANYGYTF; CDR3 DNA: TGTGCCAGTAGTAACAGTGCTAACTATGGCTACACCTTC
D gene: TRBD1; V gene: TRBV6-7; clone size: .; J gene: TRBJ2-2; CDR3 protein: CASSYSKVGMTGKITGELFF; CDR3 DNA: TGTGCCAGCAGTTACTCGAAAGTGGGTATGACAGGGAAGATAACCGGGGAGCTGTTTTTT
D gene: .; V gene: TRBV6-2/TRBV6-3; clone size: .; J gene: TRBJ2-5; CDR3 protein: CASSPTRQYQETQYF; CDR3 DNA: TGTGCCAGCAGCCCAACGCGACAGTACCAAGAGACCCAGTACTTC
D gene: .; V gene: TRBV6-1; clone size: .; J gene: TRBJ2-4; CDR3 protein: CASSESRAVDIQYF; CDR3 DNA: TGTGCCAGCAGTGAATCCAGGGCGGTGGACATTCAGTACTTC
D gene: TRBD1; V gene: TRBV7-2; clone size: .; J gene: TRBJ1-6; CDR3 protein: CASVGTGFGTPLHF; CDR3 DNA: TGTGCCAGCGTAGGGACAGGGTTTGGGACACCCCTCCACTTT
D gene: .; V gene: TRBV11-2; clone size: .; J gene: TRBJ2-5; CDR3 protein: CASSFRRGQETQYF; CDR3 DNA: TGTGCCAGCAGCTTTCGGCGGGGCCAAGAGACCCAGTACTTC
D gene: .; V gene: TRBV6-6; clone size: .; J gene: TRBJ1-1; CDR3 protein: CASSYDPRLNTEAFF; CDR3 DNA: TGTGCCAGCAGTTACGATCCCAGGCTGAACACTGAAGCTTTCTTT
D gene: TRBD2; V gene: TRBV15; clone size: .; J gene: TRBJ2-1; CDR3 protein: CATSSRTSGGNNEQFF; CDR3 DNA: TGTGCCACCAGCAGCCGGACTAGCGGGGGGAACAATGAGCAGTTCTTC
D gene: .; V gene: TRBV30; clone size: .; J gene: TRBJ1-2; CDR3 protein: CAWSSGSYGYTF; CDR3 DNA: TGTGCCTGGAGTAGTGGCTCCTATGGCTACACCTTC
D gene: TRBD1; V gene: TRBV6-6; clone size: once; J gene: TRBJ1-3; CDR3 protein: CASRQTGAGNTIYF; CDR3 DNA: TGTGCCAGCAGACAGACAGGGGCTGGAAACACCATATATTTT
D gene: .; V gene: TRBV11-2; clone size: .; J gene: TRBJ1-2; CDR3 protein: CASSLRGRVNYGYTF; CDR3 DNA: TGTGCCAGCAGCTTAAGGGGGAGAGTTAACTATGGCTACACCTTC
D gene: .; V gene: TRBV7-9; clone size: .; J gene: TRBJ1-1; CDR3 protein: CASSSGTKPEAFF; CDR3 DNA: TGTGCCAGCAGCTCCGGGACAAAGCCTGAAGCTTTCTTT
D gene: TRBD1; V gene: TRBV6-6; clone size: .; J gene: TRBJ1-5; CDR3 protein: CASSYSQQGAGQPQHF; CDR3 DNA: TGTGCCAGCAGTTACTCCCAACAGGGGGCAGGACAGCCCCAGCATTTT
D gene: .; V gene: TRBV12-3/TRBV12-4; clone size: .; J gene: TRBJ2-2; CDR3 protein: CASSLVVTGELFF; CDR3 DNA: TGTGCCAGCAGTTTAGTAGTCACCGGGGAGCTGTTTTTT
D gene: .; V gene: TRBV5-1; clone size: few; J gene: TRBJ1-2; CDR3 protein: CASSWTGNGYTF; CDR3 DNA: TGCGCCAGCAGCTGGACGGGGAACGGCTACACCTTC
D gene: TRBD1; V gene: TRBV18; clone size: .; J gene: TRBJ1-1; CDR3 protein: CASSPSRGVTEAFF; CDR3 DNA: TGTGCCAGCTCACCATCCAGGGGGGTCACTGAAGCTTTCTTT
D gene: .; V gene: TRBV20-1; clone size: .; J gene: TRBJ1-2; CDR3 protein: CSAPGVFGYTF; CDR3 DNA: TGCAGTGCCCCAGGGGTTTTCGGCTACACCTTC
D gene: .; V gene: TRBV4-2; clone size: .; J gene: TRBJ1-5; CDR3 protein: CASSQEAGAGQPQHF; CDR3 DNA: TGTGCCAGCAGCCAAGAGGCGGGGGCGGGTCAGCCCCAGCATTTT
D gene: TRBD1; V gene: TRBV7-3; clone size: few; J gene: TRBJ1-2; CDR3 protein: CASSPGQGRADGYTF; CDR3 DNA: TGTGCCAGCAGCCCAGGACAGGGAAGGGCAGATGGCTACACCTTC
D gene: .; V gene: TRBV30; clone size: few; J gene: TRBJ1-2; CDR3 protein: CAWATGTGYGYTF; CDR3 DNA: TGTGCCTGGGCTACAGGGACGGGCTATGGCTACACCTTC
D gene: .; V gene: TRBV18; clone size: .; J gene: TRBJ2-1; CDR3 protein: CASSSRTVAYNEQFF; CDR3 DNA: TGTGCCAGCTCATCCCGGACAGTAGCCTACAATGAGCAGTTCTTC
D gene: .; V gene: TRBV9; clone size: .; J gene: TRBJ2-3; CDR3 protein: CASSSFSGSSTDTQYF; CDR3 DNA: TGTGCCAGCAGCTCATTTAGCGGTTCTAGCACAGATACGCAGTATTTT
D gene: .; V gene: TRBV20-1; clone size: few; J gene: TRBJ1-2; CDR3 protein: CSASQPGGPRHGYTF; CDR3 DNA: TGCAGTGCTAGTCAGCCAGGAGGGCCTCGTCATGGCTACACCTTC
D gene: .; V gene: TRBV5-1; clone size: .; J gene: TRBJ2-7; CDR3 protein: CASSRAATNRKNEQYF; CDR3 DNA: TGCGCCAGCAGCCGTGCGGCGACCAATAGGAAGAACGAGCAGTACTTC